The next 28 T cell receptor beta chains were all read from a single sample in a study of blood T cells in healthy people across ages. The use of a sample-barcoded 5' primer and a J-beta primer mix characterized a second PCR of roughly 6 to 11 cycles. TCRdb reanalysed the 5' RACE reads using MiXCR and keeps one entry per CDR3 protein. The sample records fewer than 2 million distinct CDR3 sequences, about two fifths being singletons. Input material: blood. These receptors were obtained from a human donor in good health.

This sequence joins TRBV20-1 and TRBJ2-7; 7 bases fit TRBD1. V was pared by 6 bases and J by 2 bases, with 7 bases of the junction left unmatched. The CDR3 has 13 residues. Germline lookup yields CDR1 DFQATT and CDR2 SNEGSKA (reference sequence). The CDR3 DNA sequence: TGCAGTGCCCAGTACAGGGGCCCCTACGAGCAGTACTTC. Translating gives CSAQYRGPYEQYF.

This rearrangement joins TRBV11-1 to TRBJ1-1; no definite D call. Germline CDR1 and CDR2: SGHAT and FQDESV (reference sequence). The germline V and J ends were trimmed by 3 bases and 1 base, with 18 bases remaining between them. This CDR3 has 17 amino acids. This CDR3 reads CASSFRPGTNWNTEAFF. The DNA for the CDR3 is TGTGCCAGCAGCTTTCGGCCGGGAACGAATTGGAACACTGAAGCTTTCTTT.

The V call is TRBV20-1, the J call TRBJ1-2, with D perhaps TRBD1 (5 bases). The CDR3 covers 15 residues. Looked up from germline, CDR1 is DFQATT and CDR2 is SNEGSKA (reference sequence). V shed 2 bases and J shed 8 bases, with 21 bases lying between them. CDR3 DNA sequence: TGCAGTGCTAGATTGCCCTACCGGGACCGCGGGGGCTACACCTTC. Translated: CSARLPYRDRGGYTF.

The sample holds a few counts of this clonotype. The rearrangement joins TRBV5-1 to TRBJ1-1; tentative D call: TRBD1 (6 bases). The CDR3 contains 15 residues. The V end lost 0 bases, the J end lost 3 bases, and 12 bases lay between the germline ends. Germline V gene sequence: CDR1 SGHRS, CDR2 YFSETQ. The DNA for the CDR3 is TGCGCCAGCAGCTTGGGGGGGGCCGGAGACACTGAAGCTTTCTTT. Amino acid sequence: CASSLGGAGDTEAFF.

In this sample, this clonotype turned up many times. V and J are TRBV20-1 and TRBJ2-1; D uncertain. From germline, CDR1 is DFQATT and CDR2 SNEGSKA (reference sequence). The CDR3 is made up of 10 amino acids. The CDR3 nucleotides read TGCAGCGCGGACCACAATGAGCAGTTCTTC. Its translation is CSADHNEQFF.

The rearrangement uses TRBV7-9 and TRBJ1-1; TRBD1 agrees at 7 bases. J lost 4 bases, V lost 4 bases, and 15 bases had no gene match. Germline CDR1 and CDR2: SEHNR and FQNEAQ (reference sequence). This CDR3 spans 17 amino acids. The CDR3 bases are TGTGCCAGCAGCTCCCCCGGGACAGCCTCTATAAGCACTGAAGCTTTCTTT. It translates to CASSSPGTASISTEAFF. Looking up the rest from reference TRBV7-9 and TRBJ1-1 gives the full variable domain: DTGVSQNPRHKITKRGQNVTFRCDPISEHNRLYWYRQTLGQGPEFLTYFQNEAQLEKSRLLSDRFSAERPKGSFSTLEIQRTEQGDSAMYLCASSSPGTASISTEAFFGQGTRLTVV.

Only one count was recorded for this clonotype. The chain joins TRBV15 to TRBJ2-1; 7 bases line up with TRBD1. Germline trimming cut 5 bases from V and 13 bases from J; bases unmatched to any gene: 17. The CDR3 loop spans 15 amino acids. In germline, CDR1 is LNHNV, CDR2 YYDKDF (reference sequence). This chain's CDR3 is CATSEQTRGTETQFF. DNA for the CDR3: TGTGCCACCAGCGAACAAACCAGGGGGACGGAGACCCAGTTCTTC. The variable domain in full, completed from reference TRBV15 and TRBJ2-1, reads DAMVIQNPRYQVTQFGKPVTLSCSQTLNHNVMYWYQQKSSQAPKLLFHYYDKDFNNEADTPDNFQSRRPNTSFCFLDIRSPGLGDTAMYLCATSEQTRGTETQFFGPGTRLTVL.

This chain connects TRBV28 to TRBJ1-2, with 7 bases that match TRBD1. Germline V CDR1 and CDR2: MDHEN, SYDVKM. The CDR3 sequence is 15 residues long. V trimming: 8 bases; J trimming: 4 bases; junction bases outside the gene matches: 13. The CDR3 sequence: CASSQGVRFTYGYTF. CDR3 DNA: TGTGCCAGCTCCCAGGGGGTCAGATTCACCTATGGCTACACCTTC.

This clonotype was observed many times. This chain connects TRBV29-1 to TRBJ2-5; TRBD1 matches 8 bases. Germline V gene sequence: CDR1 SQVTM, CDR2 ANQGSEA. CDR3 length: 12 residues. Trimming cost V 7 bases and J 4 bases; bases outside gene matches: 5. The CDR3 reads CSADTGGETQYF. CDR3 sequence (DNA): TGCAGCGCCGACACAGGGGGAGAGACCCAGTACTTC. Based on the CDR3 plus reference TRBV29-1 and TRBJ2-5, the full variable domain is SAVISQKPSRDICQRGTSLTIQCQVDSQVTMMFWYRQQPGQSLTLIATANQGSEATYESGFVIDKFPISRPNLTFSTLTVSNMSPEDSSIYLCSADTGGETQYFGPGTRLLVL.

J is TRBJ2-7 and V is TRBV5-1, with TRBD2 matching 7 bases. Trimming took 4 bases from V and 5 from J; bases not matched to a gene: 12. There are 15 residues in the CDR3. Germline values: CDR1 SGHRS, CDR2 YFSETQ. DNA for the CDR3: TGCGCCAGCAGCCTGATTCCGGGAGGAGGCCACGAGCAGTACTTC. Translating it yields CASSLIPGGGHEQYF. The full variable domain, with the rest looked up from reference TRBV5-1 and TRBJ2-7, is KAGVTQTPRYLIKTRGQQVTLSCSPISGHRSVSWYQQTPGQGLQFLFEYFSETQRNKGNFPGRFSGRQFSNSRSEMNVSTLELGDSALYLCASSLIPGGGHEQYFGPGTRLTVT.

This clonotype occurred a few times. The gene calls are TRBV27 and TRBJ2-1; no reliable D call. The CDR3 contains 13 residues. The V gene lost 0 bases and the J gene lost 8 bases, with 8 bases spanning the gap. Per germline, CDR1 MNHEY and CDR2 SMNVEV (reference sequence). Here the CDR3 reads CASSLSSIHEQFF. DNA of the CDR3: TGTGCCAGCAGTTTATCATCAATTCATGAGCAGTTCTTC.

The chain employs TRBV12-3 or TRBV12-4 and TRBJ2-1; D ambiguous. V gave up 5 bases and J gave up 0 bases, with 20 bases separating them. CDR3 length: 18 amino acids. DNA for the CDR3: TGTGCCAGCAGTCCGAAAATTTTGGGTTCTAGCTCCTACAATGAGCAGTTCTTC. Translating gives CASSPKILGSSSYNEQFF.

This clonotype was recorded a few times. The chain has TRBV6-2 or TRBV6-3 and TRBJ1-1; D is unclear. This CDR3 has 13 residues. Deletions cut 6 bases from V and 10 bases from J, with 18 bases between. Germline CDR1 MNHEY, CDR2 SVGEGT. DNA of the CDR3: TGTGCCAGCAGCTTCTTATTGACCGCTCTAGCTTTCTTT. Amino acids: CASSFLLTALAFF.

The gene calls are TRBV9 and TRBJ2-4; 10 bases are shared with TRBD1. This CDR3 comprises 16 residues. Germline V gene sequence: CDR1 SGDLS, CDR2 YYNGEE. The V segment lost 3 bases and the J segment 3 bases; nucleotides outside the gene matches: 6. As DNA, the CDR3 is TGTGCCAGCAGCGAGCGACAGGGGGCTGACAAAAACATTCAGTACTTC. As protein: CASSERQGADKNIQYF.

The rearrangement links TRBV20-1 to TRBJ2-5, with 10 positions matching TRBD2. This CDR3 spans 14 amino acids. Trimming at V came to 3 bases and at J to 5 bases, leaving 6 bases not matched to a gene. Looked up from germline, CDR1 is DFQATT and CDR2 is SNEGSKA (reference sequence). The CDR3 nucleotides are TGCAGTGCTAGTCAGCGGGGGGGCTCGGAGACCCAGTACTTC. It encodes CSASQRGGSETQYF.

There are a few counts of this clonotype. The V and J genes are TRBV6-6 and TRBJ2-3, with D possibly being TRBD1 (5 bases). Trimming took 7 bases from V and 4 from J, leaving 9 bases between them. Germline V CDR1 and CDR2: MNHNY, SVGAGI (reference sequence). This CDR3 region has 12 residues. The CDR3 reads CASTDSADTQYF. The DNA for the CDR3 is TGTGCCAGCACCGACAGTGCAGATACGCAGTATTTT.

In DNA form, the CDR3 reads TGCGCCAGCAGCTTGGTGTTCAGGGGGCGCAACGAGCAGTACTTC. Residues: CASSLVFRGRNEQYF. This chain joins TRBV5-1 and TRBJ2-5, with 8 bases lining up with TRBD1. The J call may be mistaken, given a closer DNA end match to TRBJ2-7. Germline-derived CDR1 and CDR2 are SGHRS and YFSETQ. The CDR3 length is 15 residues.

A few counts support this clonotype. The chain recombines TRBV4-3 with TRBJ2-4; D uncertain. V was pared by 0 bases and J by 1 base, with 7 bases between. CDR3 length equals 15 residues. The germline V gene encodes CDR1 LGHNA and CDR2 YSLEER. The CDR3: CASSQDSSAKNIQYF. The CDR3 DNA follows: TGCGCCAGCAGCCAAGATAGTTCGGCCAAAAACATTCAGTACTTC.

This clonotype occurred a few times. V gene TRBV12-5 combines with J gene TRBJ2-7, with D unclear. The CDR3 loop spans 11 amino acids. V was shortened by 8 bases and J by 6 bases, with 11 bases between the two germline ends. Germline loops: CDR1 LGHNT, CDR2 FRNRAP. The CDR3 protein is CASLSLSEQYF. The CDR3 region has the DNA TGTGCTAGTCTTAGTCTCTCCGAGCAGTACTTC.

This clonotype has just a few counts. The chain links TRBV14 to TRBJ2-1; TRBD2 matches at 14 bases. V lost 4 bases to trimming and J lost 0 bases; unmatched junction nucleotides: 23. The CDR3 loop spans 24 amino acids. The germline CDR1 and CDR2 sequences are SGHDN and FVKESK. The CDR3 DNA is TGTGCCAGCAGCCCCTACACCACTCTGAAATGGACTAGCGGGGGGCTTAGCTCCTACAATGAGCAGTTCTTC. Amino acids: CASSPYTTLKWTSGGLSSYNEQFF.

CDR3 loop: CASRPTGYDEQFF. Written as DNA, the CDR3 is TGTGCCAGCAGGCCGACGGGTTATGATGAGCAGTTCTTC. J is TRBJ2-1 and V is TRBV6-5, with D uncertain. CDR1 MNHEY and CDR2 SVGAGI come from the germline V gene. V lost 6 bases and J 8 bases, leaving 14 bases between the germline ends. The CDR3 totals 13 residues.

Concerning this clonotype: Germline is not matched at one junction end, which may reflect a read error. V gene TRBV7-2 combines with J gene TRBJ2-1, with D maybe TRBD2 (6 bases). Germline V gene data show CDR1 as SGHTA and CDR2 as FQGNSA. CDR3 length equals 15 residues. The CDR3 DNA reads as TGTGTCAGCAGCGGGCGCATAGGCTCCTACAATGAGCAGTTCTTC. This codes for CVSSGRIGSYNEQFF. Combining the CDR3 with reference TRBV7-2 and TRBJ2-1 gives the whole variable domain GAGVSQSPSNKVTEKGKDVELRCDPISGHTALYWYRQSLGQGLEFLIYFQGNSAPDKSGLPSDRFSAERTGGSVSTLTIQRTQQEDSAVYLCVSSGRIGSYNEQFFGPGTRLTVL.

This clonotype has only a few counts. The chain carries TRBV29-1 and TRBJ1-5, with a weak D call TRBD1 (6 bases). Germline V CDR1 and CDR2: SQVTM, ANQGSEA. The CDR3 is 12 amino acids. V lost 6 bases and J 10 bases, leaving 16 bases between the germline ends. This CDR3 reads CSVGDTGGPQHF. The CDR3 bases are TGCAGCGTGGGGGACACCGGGGGACCCCAGCATTTT. Variable domain in full (rest from reference TRBV29-1 and TRBJ1-5): SAVISQKPSRDICQRGTSLTIQCQVDSQVTMMFWYRQQPGQSLTLIATANQGSEATYESGFVIDKFPISRPNLTFSTLTVSNMSPEDSSIYLCSVGDTGGPQHFGDGTRLSIL.

The CDR3 coding sequence is TGCAGTGCCCCAGGACAGATACTAGCCAAAAACATTCAGTACTTC. This codes for CSAPGQILAKNIQYF. The chain carries TRBV20-1 and TRBJ2-4; perhaps TRBD1 as D (6 bases). Germline loops: CDR1 DFQATT, CDR2 SNEGSKA (reference sequence). This CDR3 has 15 residues. Between the trimmed V and J ends, which lost 6 bases and 0 bases, there was a span of 15 bases.

This clonotype was seen a handful of times. The chain carries TRBV24-1 and TRBJ2-1; no clear D. The length of the CDR3 is 20 residues. The germline V and J ends were trimmed by 4 bases and 0 bases, with 24 bases remaining between them. Germline CDR1 is KGHDR and CDR2 is SFDVKD. CDR3 loop: CATSETTGETRVSSYNEQFF. The DNA for the CDR3 is TGTGCCACCAGTGAAACCACCGGAGAGACGCGTGTGAGCTCCTACAATGAGCAGTTCTTC.

This clonotype has just a few counts. This CDR3 is CASGVLTRDYGYTF. The CDR3 DNA reads TGTGCCAGCGGCGTCTTAACGAGGGACTATGGCTACACCTTC. The rearrangement uses TRBV7-3 and TRBJ1-2; unclear D gene. Trimming took 8 bases from V and 3 from J, leaving 16 bases between them. From germline, CDR1 is SGHTA and CDR2 FQGTGA. CDR3 length equals 14 residues.

The chain joins TRBV11-2 to TRBJ2-2; TRBD1 matches at 9 bases. V dropped 3 bases and J dropped 7; count of bases not matched to a gene: 6. Germline loops: CDR1 SGHAT, CDR2 FQNNGV. This CDR3 has 15 amino acids. CDR3 DNA: TGTGCCAGCAGCTTGCACAGGGGGCGCGACGGGGAGCTGTTTTTT. Its protein is CASSLHRGRDGELFF.

The chain employs TRBV4-2 and TRBJ2-4; D may be TRBD1 (6 bases). This CDR3 is 14 amino acids long. The germline V and J ends were trimmed by 8 bases and 13 bases, with 24 bases remaining between them. Germline CDR1 reads LGHNA; CDR2 reads YNFKEQ. The DNA for the CDR3 is TGTGCCAGCGCCGACCGGGGCAGGGGAATAGAGCAGTACTTC. As protein: CASADRGRGIEQYF.